These 21 T cell receptor beta chains share one sample of origin, sequenced in a study of human T cells and chemical hapten exposure. In TCRdb, the RACE reads were re-called with MiXCR into one record per CDR3 protein. The table records about 190,000 distinct CDR3 sequences, around 23% of them present only once. Described time point: patch test 3, about 24 weeks after DPC sensitization. Treatment denoted: therapeutic diphenylcyclopropenone sensitization with weekly scalp DPC. Source: whole blood, taken in connection with sensitization to the hapten diphenylcyclopropenone (DPC). The receptors derive from a woman aged 40 to 50 with alopecia areata. Some clones in this sample may be carry-over from other donors' samples.

This clonotype was seen a single time. The chain has TRBV6-5 and TRBJ2-7, with 10 bases identical to TRBD2. The germline CDR1 and CDR2 sequences are MNHEY and SVGAGI. The CDR3 is made up of 16 amino acids. V was clipped by 8 bases and J by 1 base; unmatched bases: 11. The CDR3 DNA is TGTGCCAGCCTAGGGCTAGCGGGAGTCAGGTCCTACGAGCAGTACTTC. Protein product: CASLGLAGVRSYEQYF.

The chain employs TRBV28 and TRBJ1-1; D call uncertain. Germline lookup yields CDR1 MDHEN and CDR2 SYDVKM. The CDR3 spans 12 residues. V dropped 6 bases and J dropped 10 bases, with 15 bases sitting between them. CDR3 nucleotide sequence: TGTGCCAGCAGAGATCCAGGCCTTGGAGCTTTCTTT. Its protein product is CASRDPGLGAFF.

This clonotype has a count of ten or more. The J gene is TRBJ2-7, the V gene TRBV29-1; 10 bases line up with TRBD1. This CDR3 region has 12 residues. The germline V gene has CDR1 SQVTM and CDR2 ANQGSEA. V lost 4 bases and J lost 7; bases outside the gene matches: 4. Here the CDR3 reads CSVVGQGREQYF. In nucleotides, the CDR3 is TGCAGCGTTGTGGGACAGGGGAGGGAGCAGTACTTC.

The chain is built from TRBV4-1 and TRBJ2-2; D unclear. The CDR3 runs to 15 residues. Germline-derived CDR1 and CDR2 are MGHRA and YSYEKL. Trimming pared 0 bases from V and 0 bases from J, leaving 5 bases between. The DNA of the CDR3 is TGCGCCAGCAGCCAAGACTGGCCGAACACCGGGGAGCTGTTTTTT. Its protein product is CASSQDWPNTGELFF.

This chain connects TRBV7-9 to TRBJ2-2, with D unclear. Trimming removed 2 bases from V and 9 bases from J, with 16 bases in between. The length of the CDR3 is 15 residues. Germline loops: CDR1 SEHNR, CDR2 FQNEAQ (reference sequence). The CDR3 nucleotides read TGTGCCAGCAGCTTATCCAGGCCCCGTGGCCGGGAGCTGTTTTTT. It specifies CASSLSRPRGRELFF.

As to this clonotype: The junction departs from germline at one end; a sequencing error may be responsible. This chain uses TRBV2 with TRBJ2-1; the D is unclear. There are 14 residues in the CDR3. Germline CDR1 and CDR2: SNHLY and FYNNEI. The CDR3 nucleotides are TGTGGCAGCACCCCCGGCTTTCAAGGGAATGAGCAGTTCTTC. Its protein is CGSTPGFQGNEQFF.

The gene calls are TRBV20-1 and TRBJ2-6; TRBD1 matches 10 bases. V was pared by 1 base and J by 3 bases, with 6 bases of the junction left unmatched. The germline V gene encodes CDR1 DFQATT and CDR2 SNEGSKA (reference sequence). CDR3 length: 17 residues. CDR3 bases: TGCAGTGCTAGAGTCCGACAGGGGGCAAATGGGGCCAACGTCCTGACTTTC. The encoded protein is CSARVRQGANGANVLTF.

This clonotype was counted only a few times. The J gene is TRBJ2-2, the V gene TRBV12-3 or TRBV12-4, with D uncertain. The CDR3 is 13 residues long. Deletions cut 0 bases from V and 6 bases from J, with 5 bases between. The CDR3 spells CASSLAGPGELFF. In DNA, the CDR3 is TGTGCCAGCAGTTTAGCGGGCCCCGGGGAGCTGTTTTTT.

CDR3 region: CASTSSSQPQHF. The CDR3 DNA reads as TGTGCCAGTACCTCGAGTAGTCAGCCCCAGCATTTT. The chain employs TRBV19 and TRBJ1-5; D call uncertain. V was clipped by 7 bases and J by 6 bases, with 10 bases between them. This CDR3 region has 12 residues. Looked up from germline, CDR1 is LNHDA and CDR2 is SQIVND (reference sequence).

The V call is TRBV27, the J call TRBJ2-1; D possibly uses TRBD1 or TRBD2 (6 bases each). Trimming stripped 8 bases from V and 3 bases from J, with 14 bases between. In germline, CDR1 is MNHEY, CDR2 SMNVEV (reference sequence). CDR3 size: 14 residues. The CDR3 reads CASGGGVLYNEQFF. DNA of the CDR3: TGTGCCAGCGGAGGGGGAGTGCTCTACAATGAGCAGTTCTTC.

This clonotype was detected a few times. The rearrangement links TRBV4-3 to TRBJ2-5, with 8 bases identical to TRBD2. The CDR3 loop spans 18 amino acids. The V segment lost 4 bases and the J segment 4 bases; nucleotides outside the gene matches: 17. Looked up from germline, CDR1 is LGHNA and CDR2 is YSLEER. CDR3 DNA: TGCGCCAGCAGCCGATTATTCCAAAGGGCGGGAGGCTCAGAGACCCAGTACTTC. This sequence encodes CASSRLFQRAGGSETQYF.

The chain combines TRBV7-9 with TRBJ2-6, with D perhaps TRBD1 (5 bases). This CDR3 is built from 18 residues. V lost 0 bases and J 0 bases, leaving 12 bases between the germline ends. Germline CDR1 reads SEHNR; CDR2 reads FQNEAQ (reference sequence). CDR3 residues: CASSLAPRAVSGANVLTF. The CDR3 nucleotides read TGTGCCAGCAGCTTAGCCCCCAGGGCGGTCTCTGGGGCCAACGTCCTGACTTTC.

There are a few counts of this clonotype. This chain links TRBV4-1 with TRBJ2-3; 11 bases fit TRBD2. The length of the CDR3 is 14 residues. V lost 7 bases, J lost 4 bases, and 4 bases stayed unmatched. Germline CDR1 is MGHRA and CDR2 is YSYEKL. The chain's CDR3 is CASTTSGRADTQYF. CDR3 in DNA: TGCGCCAGCACCACTAGCGGGAGAGCAGATACGCAGTATTTT.

The sample holds a few counts of this clonotype. This chain uses TRBV27 with TRBJ2-1; 13 bases fit TRBD2. Trimming removed 6 bases from V and 6 bases from J; junction bases left unmatched: 2. The CDR3 is 14 amino acids. Germline CDR1 reads MNHEY; CDR2 reads SMNVEV (reference sequence). CDR3 residues: CASRRTSGGNEQFF. CDR3 DNA sequence: TGTGCCAGCAGAAGGACTAGCGGGGGCAATGAGCAGTTCTTC.

The chain recombines TRBV20-1 with TRBJ2-3; TRBD2 aligns across 9 bases. Germline V gene sequence: CDR1 DFQATT, CDR2 SNEGSKA (reference sequence). The CDR3 extends over 14 amino acids. The junction had 8 bases not matched to a gene; V was cut back by 6 bases and J by 4 bases. The chain's CDR3 is CSALREGAPDTQYF. DNA for the CDR3: TGCAGTGCCCTGCGGGAGGGAGCGCCAGATACGCAGTATTTT.

In its sample, this clonotype was seen many times. The rearrangement links TRBV29-1 to TRBJ2-3; 11 bases match TRBD1. Germline CDR1 reads SQVTM; CDR2 reads ANQGSEA. J lost 5 bases, V lost 4 bases, and 14 bases had no gene match. This CDR3 has 17 residues. The CDR3 sequence is CSVAVAPGQGVLDTQYF. CDR3 nucleotide sequence: TGCAGCGTTGCTGTTGCGCCGGGACAGGGGGTCTTAGATACGCAGTATTTT.

This clonotype was found many times. The chain uses TRBV7-9 and TRBJ2-2; D unresolved. V was cut by 3 bases and J by 7 bases, with 9 bases left in between. Germline-derived CDR1 and CDR2 are SEHNR and FQNEAQ (reference sequence). The CDR3 is 13 amino acids. The CDR3 loop is CASSFAGGGELFF. The CDR3 DNA sequence: TGTGCCAGCAGCTTCGCTGGCGGCGGGGAGCTGTTTTTT.

This clonotype was detected only a few times. This rearrangement joins TRBV20-1 to TRBJ2-5, with 10 bases matching TRBD2. Trimming at V came to 6 bases and at J to 4 bases, leaving 14 bases not matched to a gene. Germline assignment: CDR1 DFQATT and CDR2 SNEGSKA (reference sequence). This CDR3 has 16 residues. The DNA for the CDR3 is TGCAGTGCACAAGGGGTTCTAGCGGGAGCAGTAGAGACCCAGTACTTC. This gives the protein CSAQGVLAGAVETQYF.

The chain combines TRBV4-2 with TRBJ1-1; weak D call: TRBD1 (6 bases). Germline values: CDR1 LGHNA, CDR2 YNFKEQ. The CDR3 loop spans 15 amino acids. Trimming pared 1 base from V and 3 bases from J, leaving 12 bases between. CDR3 bases: TGTGCCAGCAGCCAAGTAGGGGGGGGGGACACTGAAGCTTTCTTT. Residues: CASSQVGGGDTEAFF.

The CDR3 region has the DNA TGTGCCAGCAGCCCAGTCTTTAGGAACACTGAAGCTTTCTTT. The encoded protein is CASSPVFRNTEAFF. This chain connects TRBV27 to TRBJ1-1; D remains ambiguous. The CDR3 extends over 14 amino acids. CDR1 is MNHEY, CDR2 SMNVEV, per germline (reference sequence). Between the trimmed V and J ends, which lost 6 bases and 1 base, there was a span of 12 bases.

In this sample, this clonotype turned up a few times. The chain combines TRBV7-2 with TRBJ2-5, with 8 positions matching TRBD1. The CDR3 spans 14 residues. J was trimmed by 2 bases and V by 3 bases; bases with no gene match: 2. Germline CDR1 SGHTA, CDR2 FQGNSA. The CDR3 nucleotides are TGTGCCAGCAGCTTCGACAGGGGACAAGAGACCCAGTACTTC. It specifies CASSFDRGQETQYF.